This T cell receptor (beta chain) was captured in a study of T-cell memory formation after mild COVID-19 (dated by TCRdb to the early 2020s). For the study in its entirety: TCR sequence clusters from the two donors were largely donor specific. Two young, previously healthy adult volunteers, one female and one male, were included in the cohort. In two donors, T-cell clones that expanded and contracted after mild COVID-19 were tracked by sequencing TCRalpha and TCRbeta repertoires over time.

This clonotype occurred a few times. Its binding antigen is unknown. Within one base of it there is no much larger clone, and no base qualities were kept. PBMCs were isolated by Ficoll-Paque density gradient centrifugation. The sequencer was an Illumina NovaSeq 6000. Using 5'RACE with constant-segment primers, TCRalpha and TCRbeta cDNA libraries were constructed, with sample barcodes and unique molecular identifiers added in the process. RNA was extracted from every sample with Trizol reagent. Library amplification was performed in two PCR steps, and a second sample barcode and Illumina TruSeq adapters were introduced in the second step. Sequencing of libraries was performed on an Illumina NovaSeq with 2 x 150 bp paired-end reads. As for the original processing: The reads were demultiplexed and collapsed into UMI-guided consensus sequences using migec v1.2.7. Using mixcr v2.1.11, the UMI consensuses were aligned to TRA and TRB V and J templates and assembled into clonotypes. A clonotype was counted as expanded or contracted only if both edgeR and NoisET called the change significant, with noise models trained on biological replicates. For edgeR calls, a false discovery rate-adjusted p below 0.01 and a log2 fold-change threshold of 1 were applied. As an exploratory analysis of dynamics, max-normalized trajectories of the 1000 most abundant clonotypes were examined with PCA combined with hierarchical clustering. Each responding clone was given a CD4 or CD8 phenotype based on the CD4+ and CD8+ repertoires, which had been sequenced separately. The public reads were run again by TCRdb, first through fastp at Q25 and then through MiXCR, and only productive beta chains were kept. Each record represents a unique CDR3 protein, reported with the most common genes and DNA among its rows. The V and J calls and clone size are TCRdb's, not the authors'. This sample is represented by 350,000 to 500,000 distinct CDR3 sequences; roughly 20% of them were singletons. The top ten hold 8.4% of the sample.

Study-wide conclusions, independent of this receptor: Contracting CD4+ clones turned up mainly in the CM and EM memory subsets, whereas EMRA was where CD8+ clones were enriched. Some responding clones were detected in pre-infection memory, suggesting pre-existing cross-reactive memory T cells joined the SARS-CoV-2 response. Clones that contracted from day 15 to 85 showed balanced CD4/CD8 phenotypes, whereas a second wave of clones that expanded from day 15 to 37 leaned towards CD4+. The second-wave clones that peaked on day 37 were not confirmed to be SARS-CoV-2 specific. Only two mild cases were covered in the study, and larger cohorts including severe cases with pre-infection samples were considered necessary.

Reading from cysteine to phenylalanine, the CDR3 counts 14 amino acids. Only the CDR3 DNA stays, 42 bases, in frame from base 1. V drops 3 bases and J drops 8 bases, leaving 14 bases in between. The germline V gene provides CDR1 KGHSH and CDR2 LQKENI. The rearranged chain carries TRBV18 and TRBJ1-5; the D gene is not confidently resolved. The material sequenced was PBMCs or a T cell subset sorted from them (not recorded which). The receptor was derived from an adult woman who had mild COVID-19 (a few samples of this study predate the infection). The sample titles of this study are shuffled in the database, so cell type and time point are left out; the donor was told from shared clones. The sequence in DNA is TGTGCCAGCTCACCCAGAGGTGCCAGGAAGCCCCAGCATTTT. It codes for CASSPRGARKPQHF.